This TCR beta chain was sequenced in a study of cytomegalovirus exposure and HLA in healthy donors (dated by TCRdb to about 2017). As for the study more broadly: According to a later analysis, one platform produced both the 120 validation repertoires and the roughly 640 repertoires of the first cohort. To predict cytomegalovirus infection status, the study brought together high-throughput TCR immunosequencing, statistical association of individual TCRs with disease status, and machine learning. Besides the first cohort of approximately 710 subjects, a separate validation cohort made up of roughly 130 different subjects was used. The study aimed to test whether cataloging public T cell receptors could reveal signatures of past pathogen exposure.

The junction shows trimming of 5 bases on V and 4 bases on J, plus 11 bases between the germline ends. The germline V gene encodes CDR1 SNHLY and CDR2 FYNNEI. The CDR3 runs 13 amino acids, cysteine and phenylalanine included. Just the 39-base CDR3 DNA is kept, in frame starting at base 1. This clone has only one observation. Its specific antigen is unknown. One base away there is no much larger clone; base qualities are not given. Overall study results and their limits: A later analysis lacked HLA typing for the validation cohort, so it scored co-occurrence in that cohort across all 110 or so repertoires. The classifier was reported to diagnose cytomegalovirus status with high specificity and sensitivity in both the original cohort and the validation cohort. A few of the identified cytomegalovirus-associated TCR beta chains were confirmed in vitro to be specific for cytomegalovirus antigens. According to the authors, the approach could potentially be generalized to other disease states and immunological phenotypes. Across donors, most TCR sequences were observed very rarely, whereas some public TCRs were present in many individuals. A total of 150 to 200 TCR beta chains were listed by the study as associated with cytomegalovirus. Of the cluster scores, around 95% were above 0 in a later analysis, which found that TCRs clustered in the first cohort also tended to co-occur in the 120 validation repertoires.

The donors belonged to the validation cohort of over a hundred subjects, which was separate from the approximately 700-subject first cohort. The protocol used for the library was the immunoSEQ multiplex PCR assay. In the source study's methods: To diagnose cytomegalovirus status from the catalog of TCR beta chain sequences, a statistical classification framework was built. This immuneACCESS table, as held by TCRdb, lists in-frame sequences with V and J called but not all clones. Of the missing ones, under half trace to an unresolved V gene in checked studies; the others have no known cause. V, J and clone size derive from that table, while D and trimming were established from the DNA sequence. Counted in this sample were tens of thousands of clones; approximately 96% of them appeared once. The top ten clonotypes cover around 0.78% of the sample.

The rearrangement joined TRBV2 to TRBJ1-2; a tentative D match to TRBD1 spans 5 bases. The sequenced material came from PBMCs. The source is a man younger than 35 in good health and CMV-seronegative. The nucleotides read TGTGCCAGCAGTACCGACAGACGCTATGGCTACACCTTC. Translated, it reads CASSTDRRYGYTF.